This T cell receptor (beta chain) is drawn from a study of OX40 agonist ivuxolimab in advanced cancers. At the level of the study: Intravenous ivuxolimab at 0.01 to 10 mg/kg was given to patients every 2 weeks. Study-wide results and caveats: Among patients with partial responses at 0.1-3.0 mg/kg, clonal expansion was among the lowest.

Sequencing used immunoSEQ multiplex PCR; TCRdb keeps in-frame clones, though not all of them. The table has approximately 74,000 clones, roughly 86% seen once. The ends lost 1 base at V and 2 bases at J; junction bases unmatched: 6. CDR3 length: 16 amino acids. CDR1 is MGHRA and CDR2 is YSYEKL in the germline V gene. In the case of this clone: Its antigen is not known. This sequence may be a read error, since a much larger clone differs from it by one base.

Here the sequenced sample was CD4+ or CD8+ T cells sorted from blood, taken in a trial of the OX40 agonist ivuxolimab. This TCR was sampled from an adult with an advanced solid tumor such as melanoma, head and neck, liver or kidney cancer. The V and J genes are TRBV4-1 and TRBJ2-7, with TRBD1 matching over 9 bases. This CDR3 is CASSQGDGTGTYEQYF. As DNA, the CDR3 is TGCGCCAGCAGCCAAGGGGACGGGACAGGGACCTACGAGCAGTACTTC.